The source of this T cell receptor (beta chain) is a study of T cell changes during pregnancy in multiple sclerosis. Repertoires were generated with immunoSEQ multiplex PCR, while TCRdb's copy carries only in-frame clones and drops some. The table lists 70,000 to 75,000 clones, approximately 86% of them singletons. This clone was found many times. The V and J ends lost 0 bases and 3 bases respectively, with 20 bases between them. Germline V gene lookup returns CDR1 GTSNPN and CDR2 SVGIG (reference sequence). The CDR3 spans 17 residues. The sequencing used peripheral blood, collected before pregnancy. The TCR was taken from a female donor with multiple sclerosis, enrolled in a pregnancy study. The chain joins TRBV30 to TRBJ1-1, with D maybe TRBD1 (5 bases). DNA of the CDR3: TGTGCCTGGAGTGTTATTCTCCCGGCAGGGTGGCACACTGAAGCTTTCTTT. Translated: CAWSVILPAGWHTEAFF.